What follows are 18 T cell receptor beta chains derived from one specimen sequenced in a study of blood T cell repertoires in COVID-19. Here immunoSEQ multiplex PCR was the method, and the copy in TCRdb shows in-frame clones only, minus some. In the table there are roughly 78,000 clones, roughly 90% of which are singletons. The sequenced material came from peripheral blood. These receptors originate from a man in his fifties or sixties with acute or convalescent COVID-19.

The chain joins TRBV6-6 to TRBJ2-3; D is perhaps TRBD2 (5 bases). The ends were cut back, 1 base at V and 2 bases at J, with 10 bases in the middle. From germline, CDR1 is MNHNY and CDR2 SVGAGI (reference sequence). This CDR3 contains 15 residues. The CDR3 coding sequence is TGTGCCAGCAGTTACTTCCGGGGAAACACAGATACGCAGTATTTT. Residues: CASSYFRGNTDTQYF.

The chain recombines TRBV5-1 with TRBJ2-3, with D possibly matching TRBD2 (6 bases). Per germline, CDR1 SGHRS and CDR2 YFSETQ. CDR3 length: 15 residues. V lost 6 bases and J 0 bases, leaving 14 bases between the germline ends. The CDR3 protein is CASTNAGTSTDTQYF. DNA of the CDR3: TGCGCCAGCACTAACGCGGGGACTAGCACAGATACGCAGTATTTT.

This sequence joins TRBV28 and TRBJ2-2; 11 nucleotides line up with TRBD1. CDR3 size: 15 residues. The germline gives CDR1 MDHEN, CDR2 SYDVKM. V gave up 6 bases and J gave up 5 bases; unmatched junction bases: 5. The CDR3 nucleotides read TGTGCCAGCAGGACCGGGACAGGGGGAACCGGGGAGCTGTTTTTT. It encodes CASRTGTGGTGELFF.

V is TRBV27 and J is TRBJ2-3, with D maybe TRBD1 (6 bases). V was cut by 5 bases and J by 4 bases, with 16 bases left in between. The CDR3 is 15 amino acids. Per the germline V gene, CDR1 is MNHEY and CDR2 is SMNVEV (reference sequence). CDR3 nucleotide sequence: TGTGCCAGCAGTCCGCCCTACAGGGACGCAGATACGCAGTATTTT. This translates into CASSPPYRDADTQYF.

The chain has TRBV7-9 and TRBJ1-4, with TRBD1 as a possible D gene (6 bases). The V gene lost 5 bases and the J gene lost 8 bases, with 18 bases spanning the gap. The CDR3 sequence is 15 residues long. Per the germline V gene, CDR1 is SEHNR and CDR2 is FQNEAQ (reference sequence). CDR3 DNA sequence: TGTGCCAGCAGCCCAGGGACACCCACGCCCGAAAAACTGTTTTTT. Amino acid sequence: CASSPGTPTPEKLFF.

The rearrangement joins TRBV7-8 to TRBJ1-4; D uncertain. This CDR3 is built from 12 residues. CDR1 and CDR2 from the germline V gene are SGHVS and FQNEAQ. V lost 1 base to trimming and J lost 9 bases, with 6 bases between them. The CDR3 DNA sequence: TGTGCCAGCAGCTTAGGTCTTCAAAAACTGTTTTTT. Its protein is CASSLGLQKLFF.

The genes are TRBV6-1 and TRBJ1-2, with 10 bases identical to TRBD1. In germline, CDR1 is MNHNS, CDR2 SASEGT. V lost 0 bases, J lost 5 bases, and 6 bases stayed unmatched. The CDR3 has 16 amino acids. The CDR3 DNA follows: TGTGCCAGCAGTGAAGCGGGGACAGGGGAGATTTATGGCTACACCTTC. As protein: CASSEAGTGEIYGYTF.

The chain carries TRBV5-1 and TRBJ2-1; 7 positions match TRBD1. J was trimmed by 2 bases and V by 0 bases; bases with no gene match: 2. The length of the CDR3 is 15 residues. Germline loops: CDR1 SGHRS, CDR2 YFSETQ. The CDR3 sequence: CASSLEGQPYNEQFF. The CDR3 DNA reads as TGCGCCAGCAGCTTGGAGGGACAGCCCTACAATGAGCAGTTCTTC. Drawing the rest from reference TRBV5-1 and TRBJ2-1, the complete variable domain is KAGVTQTPRYLIKTRGQQVTLSCSPISGHRSVSWYQQTPGQGLQFLFEYFSETQRNKGNFPGRFSGRQFSNSRSEMNVSTLELGDSALYLCASSLEGQPYNEQFFGPGTRLTVL.

The gene calls are TRBV2 and TRBJ1-5; D possibly corresponds to TRBD1 (6 bases). Per germline, CDR1 SNHLY and CDR2 FYNNEI. The CDR3 length is 13 residues. Trimming removed 6 bases at V and 5 bases at J, with 11 bases between. CDR3 amino acids: CASSGGQYQPQHF. The CDR3 DNA reads TGTGCCAGCAGCGGTGGACAGTATCAGCCCCAGCATTTT.

V gene TRBV5-6 combines with J gene TRBJ2-5; no firm D call. V dropped 2 bases and J dropped 4 bases, with 9 bases sitting between them. The CDR3 covers 13 residues. The germline V gene has CDR1 SGHDT and CDR2 YYEEEE. CDR3 loop: CASSLRAGETQYF. The CDR3 DNA is TGTGCCAGCAGCTTAAGAGCCGGAGAGACCCAGTACTTC.

This clone was detected once. The chain carries TRBV9 and TRBJ1-1; 12 nucleotides match TRBD1. The CDR3 covers 19 residues. CDR1 and CDR2 from the germline V gene are SGDLS and YYNGEE. V shed 3 bases, J shed 0 bases, and the junction held 12 bases outside the gene matches. The CDR3 spells CASSEGTGGMVGMNTEAFF. CDR3 DNA sequence: TGTGCCAGCAGCGAGGGGACAGGGGGCATGGTTGGGATGAACACTGAAGCTTTCTTT.

The chain employs TRBV2 and TRBJ2-3; 10 bases are shared with TRBD1. Germline V gene lookup returns CDR1 SNHLY and CDR2 FYNNEI. This CDR3 has 15 amino acids. V lost 6 bases, J lost 6 bases, and 9 bases stayed unmatched. The DNA of the CDR3 is TGTGCCAGCAGCAGGGACAGGGGCATTATGGATACGCAGTATTTT. It is translated as CASSRDRGIMDTQYF.

This clone was found a few times. The gene calls are TRBV11-2 and TRBJ1-2, with D possibly matching TRBD1 (5 bases). Trimming shortened V by 3 bases and J by 3 bases, and 8 bases separated the two germline ends. Germline V gene data show CDR1 as SGHAT and CDR2 as FQNNGV. The length of the CDR3 is 13 residues. This CDR3 is CASSLGGDYGYTF. CDR3 DNA sequence: TGTGCCAGCAGCTTGGGGGGGGACTATGGCTACACCTTC.

The rearrangement joins TRBV6-5 to TRBJ2-3, with D hard to call. Trimming took 5 bases from V and 1 from J, leaving 13 bases between them. There are 15 residues in the CDR3. Germline V gene sequence: CDR1 MNHEY, CDR2 SVGAGI. The DNA for the CDR3 is TGTGCCAGCAGTAACGCACCGTCGGGCACAGATACGCAGTATTTT. It yields the protein CASSNAPSGTDTQYF.

The chain is built from TRBV2 and TRBJ1-2, with a weak D call TRBD1 (6 bases). Trimming removed 7 bases from V and 13 bases from J, with 22 bases in between. The CDR3 spans 13 residues. Looked up from germline, CDR1 is SNHLY and CDR2 is FYNNEI. The CDR3 sequence: CASMVQGRGVGTF. The CDR3 region has the DNA TGTGCCAGCATGGTACAGGGTAGAGGAGTGGGCACCTTC. The complete variable domain, with remaining parts taken from reference TRBV2 and TRBJ1-2, reads EPEVTQTPSHQVTQMGQEVILRCVPISNHLYFYWYRQILGQKVEFLVSFYNNEISEKSEIFDDQFSVERPDGSNFTLKIRSTKLEDSAMYFCASMVQGRGVGTFGSGTRLTVV.

The chain recombines TRBV5-1 with TRBJ2-6; no reliable D call. This CDR3 region has 16 residues. Trimming stripped 1 base from V and 0 bases from J, with 8 bases between. Per germline, CDR1 SGHRS and CDR2 YFSETQ. Here the CDR3 reads CASSLQARSGANVLTF. The CDR3 DNA reads TGCGCCAGCAGCTTGCAGGCCCGCTCTGGGGCCAACGTCCTGACTTTC.

J is TRBJ2-7 and V is TRBV2, with a tentative D call TRBD1 (5 bases). Germline CDR1 is SNHLY and CDR2 is FYNNEI. This CDR3 has 15 residues. The V and J ends lost 5 bases and 3 bases respectively, with 17 bases between them. The CDR3 spells CASSFVVRAFYEQYF. Here the CDR3 DNA reads TGTGCCAGCAGTTTCGTTGTCAGGGCATTCTACGAGCAGTACTTC.

This clone was picked up one time. The chain has TRBV6-5 and TRBJ1-2; D perhaps matches TRBD1 (6 bases). V was trimmed by 4 bases and J by 7 bases, leaving 13 bases between them. The CDR3 has 13 residues. The germline gives CDR1 MNHEY, CDR2 SVGAGI. For the CDR3, the DNA is TGTGCCAGCAGTTTCCTGGACAGTATTGGCTACACCTTC. Translated, it gives CASSFLDSIGYTF.